Here is one T cell receptor beta chain with its context. Its cognate antigen is unknown. The data were taken from a study of cytomegalovirus exposure and HLA in healthy donors. Findings of the study overall: Cytomegalovirus-associated status was assigned to approximately 160 TCR beta chains.

Healthy bone marrow donors made up the cohort. The CDR3 extends over 15 amino acids. CDR1 is KGHSY and CDR2 is FQNENV in the germline V gene. Trimming pared 0 bases from V and 3 bases from J, leaving 9 bases between. The study ran its PCR with 60 Vbeta and 13 Jbeta primers. Assay used: immunoSEQ multiplex PCR; TCRdb lists only in-frame clones, some missing. The table includes 180,000 or so clones, roughly 85% detected once. Sequencing was performed on PBMCs. The chain combines TRBV16 with TRBJ1-5; D uncertain. The clonotype originates from a man aged 35-49 years in good health and CMV-seropositive. CDR3 bases: TGTGCCAGCAGCCAATCGAGGCAGTTCAATCAGCCCCAGCATTTT. Translating it yields CASSQSRQFNQPQHF.